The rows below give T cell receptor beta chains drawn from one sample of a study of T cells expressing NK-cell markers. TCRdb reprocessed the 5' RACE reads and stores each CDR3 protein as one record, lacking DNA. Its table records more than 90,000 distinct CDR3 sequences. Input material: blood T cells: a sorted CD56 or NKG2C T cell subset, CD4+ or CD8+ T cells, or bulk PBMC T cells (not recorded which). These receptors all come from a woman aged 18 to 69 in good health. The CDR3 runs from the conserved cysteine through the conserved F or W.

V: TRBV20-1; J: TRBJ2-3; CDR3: CSARPSLAGGSTDTQYF
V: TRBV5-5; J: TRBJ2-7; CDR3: CASSSLELAGTDEQYF
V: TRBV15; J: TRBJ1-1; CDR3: CATSDTGGVNTEAFF
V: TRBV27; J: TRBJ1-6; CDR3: CASTEYRGGNSPLHF
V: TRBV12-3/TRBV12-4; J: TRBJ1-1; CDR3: CASSLGDFYTEAFF
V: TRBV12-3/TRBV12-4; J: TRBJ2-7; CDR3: CASSTWQGAPSYEQYF
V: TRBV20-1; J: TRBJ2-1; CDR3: CSARVPASGVYNEQFF
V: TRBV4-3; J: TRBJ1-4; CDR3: CASSHTGGRHEKLFF
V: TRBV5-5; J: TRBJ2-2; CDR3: CASSLGSPGELFF
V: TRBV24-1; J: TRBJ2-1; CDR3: CATSDLQDQTNNEQFF
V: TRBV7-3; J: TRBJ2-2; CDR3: CASSLLGGSTGELFF
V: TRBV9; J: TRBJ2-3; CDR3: CASGGGPAYTQYF
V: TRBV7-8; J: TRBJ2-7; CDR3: CASSFLPSVPSSYEQYF
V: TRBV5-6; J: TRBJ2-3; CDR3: CASSLTGATPDTQYF
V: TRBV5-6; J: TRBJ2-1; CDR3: CASSFSMIGAWGEQFF
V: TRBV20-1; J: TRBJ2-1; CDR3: CSAGGTFPSSYNEQFF
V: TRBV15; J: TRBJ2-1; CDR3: CATSRPVSSYNEQFF
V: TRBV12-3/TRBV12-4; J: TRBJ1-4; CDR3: CASSSPGGTNEKLFF
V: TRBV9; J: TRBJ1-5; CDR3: CASSRGGDDQPQHF
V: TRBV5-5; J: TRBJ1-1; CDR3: CASSLEGSTEAFF
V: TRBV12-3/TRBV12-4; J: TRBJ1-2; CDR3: CASSRGSWGYTF
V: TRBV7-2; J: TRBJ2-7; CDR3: CASSLSREVPYEQYF
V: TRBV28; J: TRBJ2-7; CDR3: CASSLLDRGLTYEQYF
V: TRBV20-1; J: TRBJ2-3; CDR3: CSALHLPGLVREDTQYF
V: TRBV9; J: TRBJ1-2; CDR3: CASSVGGGAGGYTF
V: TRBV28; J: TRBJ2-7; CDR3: CASSDHNYEQYF
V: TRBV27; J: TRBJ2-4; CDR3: CASSLTLGQKNIQYF
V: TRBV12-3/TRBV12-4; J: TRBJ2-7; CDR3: CASRIGGGGYEQYF
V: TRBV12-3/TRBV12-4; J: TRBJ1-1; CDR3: CASSLSQGGEAFF
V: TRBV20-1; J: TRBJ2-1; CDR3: CSPRRTSGGTEQFF
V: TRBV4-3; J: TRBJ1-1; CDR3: CASSQGDAAMNTEAFF
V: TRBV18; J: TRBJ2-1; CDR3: CASSLGQENNEQFF
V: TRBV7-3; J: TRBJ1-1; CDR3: CASSSKTGNPEAFF
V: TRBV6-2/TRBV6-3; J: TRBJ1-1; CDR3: CASSYSGAGTEAFF
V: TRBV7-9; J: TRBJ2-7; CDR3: CASSSTAGGTIYEQYF
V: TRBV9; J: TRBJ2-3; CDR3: CASSGWDSTDTQYF
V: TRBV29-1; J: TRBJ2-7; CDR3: CSVAGGTGPYEQYF
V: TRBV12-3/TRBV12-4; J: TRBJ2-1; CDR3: CASSYPGTSGSNEQFF
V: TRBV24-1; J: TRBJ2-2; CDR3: CATREGNTGELFF
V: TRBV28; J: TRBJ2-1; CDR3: CASSPKREPAEQFF
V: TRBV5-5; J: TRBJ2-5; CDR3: CASSWDVAGLFQETQYF
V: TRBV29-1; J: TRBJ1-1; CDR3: CSVEDPDRGNTEAFF
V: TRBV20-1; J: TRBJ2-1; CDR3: CSARLLAGVEQFF
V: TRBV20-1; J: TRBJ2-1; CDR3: CGARPLAAAEQFF
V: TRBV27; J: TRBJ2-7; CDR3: CASSLFGSYEQYF
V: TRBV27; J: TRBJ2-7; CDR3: CASSFGQGPYEQYF
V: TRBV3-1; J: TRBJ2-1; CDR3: CASSQDQGHSYNEQFF
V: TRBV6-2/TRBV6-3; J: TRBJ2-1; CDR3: CASNYPPGAYNEQFF